Described below is a single T cell receptor beta chain sequence and its context. Its specificity is not known. TCRdb independently ran MiXCR on the reads; one entry per CDR3 protein. The table records approximately 550,000 distinct CDR3 sequences, more than 15% of them present only once. The V gene's germline CDR1 is SGHDT and CDR2 YYEEEE. The CDR3 spans 14 residues. V lost 4 bases and J 8 bases, leaving 16 bases between the germline ends. The data stem from a study of T cell repertoires in cytomegalovirus infection. The study, taken as a whole, reports: Carriage of CMV together with the relevant HLA was identifiable through cumulative public TCR beta family frequency.

This receptor was taken from a human donor in good health (CMV status not recorded). Some clones in this sample may be carry-over from other donors' samples. The chain recombines TRBV5-6 with TRBJ1-5; tentatively, D is TRBD1 (5 bases). What was sequenced was CD8+ T cells from PBMCs. The CDR3 loop reads CASSPGPGGEPQHF. DNA for the CDR3: TGTGCCAGCAGCCCTGGACCGGGAGGGGAGCCCCAGCATTTT.